Listed below are T cell receptor beta chains from one sample, sequenced in a study of blood T cell repertoires in COVID-19. Generated by immunoSEQ multiplex PCR, the TCRdb table keeps only in-frame clones and is missing some. The data contain around 94,000 clones, about 87% of them singletons. Sequencing was carried out using peripheral blood. These receptor sequences come from a man aged 45-60 years with active or convalescent COVID-19. Each CDR3 is given with its conserved first and last residue.

J | V | CDR3
TRBJ2-5 | TRBV7-2 | CASSSGLAGGAQYF
TRBJ2-2 | TRBV5-1 | CASSYNTPNTGELFF
TRBJ1-3 | TRBV7-2 | CASQGGVYTGNTIYF
TRBJ1-2 | TRBV4-3 | CASSPGTGGERAQF
TRBJ1-2 | TRBV28 | CGTRTVRNYGYTF
TRBJ1-1 | TRBV6-4 | CASSPLEGGKAEAFF
TRBJ1-6 | TRBV7-9 | CASSSGGNSPLHF
TRBJ2-4 | TRBV30 | CALEWGRAKNIQYF
TRBJ1-3 | TRBV28 | CASSFSAGNTIYF
TRBJ1-2 | TRBV6-6 | CASRPTGFSYGYTF
TRBJ1-1 | TRBV5-5 | CASSLARQGATEAFF
TRBJ2-5 | TRBV5-4 | CASSLKSGIGETQYF
TRBJ1-4 | TRBV20-1 | CSASRGGPNEKLFF
TRBJ2-2 | TRBV5-1 | CASSLVYGDTGELFF
TRBJ2-5 | TRBV6-6 | CASSPAGGAGGETQYF
TRBJ1-1 | TRBV7-9 | CATGVYHSNTEAFF
TRBJ2-5 | TRBV24-1 | CATSDPTVQETQYF
TRBJ1-5 | TRBV27 | CASRRTGGLNQPQHF
TRBJ1-1 | TRBV19 | CASYDRANTEAFF
TRBJ1-1 | TRBV19 | CASSSPPDREGEAFF
TRBJ1-3 | TRBV6-1 | CASSETYRGHGNTIYF
TRBJ2-1 | TRBV6-5 | CASSRQGNEQFF
TRBJ2-7 | TRBV4-3 | CASSQDWQGRYEQYF
TRBJ2-5 | TRBV5-1 | CASSSRQGRIQETQYF
TRBJ1-5 | TRBV27 | CASSNGQGDQPQHF